This TCR beta chain was found in a study of neurological immune-mediated disorders. Between the trimmed V and J ends, which lost 3 bases and 3 bases, there was a span of 11 bases. Germline CDR1 and CDR2: SGHTA and FQGNSA. There are 14 residues in the CDR3. The unsorted libraries had their origin in 2 million PBMCs stored at -80 C. This clonotype was observed a few times. A read error may be the cause here, since a much bigger clone is one base away. TCRdb passed the 5' RACE reads through MiXCR, listing each CDR3 protein once. The table lists under 70,000 distinct CDR3 sequences, approximately 3.3% of them singletons.

The sequence was collected from a woman aged 50 to 65 with multiple sclerosis. Sequencing was carried out using PBMCs. J is TRBJ1-1 and V is TRBV7-2; perhaps TRBD1 as D (5 bases). The CDR3 is CASSFAKGYTEAFF. CDR3 coding DNA: TGTGCCAGCAGCTTCGCAAAGGGGTACACTGAAGCTTTCTTT.